What follows are 26 T cell receptor beta chains derived from one specimen sequenced in a study of lymphopenia after photon versus proton radiotherapy. Data came from immunoSEQ multiplex PCR; TCRdb stores just in-frame clones and leaves some out. The data contain approximately 58,000 clones, around 82% of them singletons. Material: peripheral blood, obtained from a patient treated with photon-based radiotherapy. The receptors derive from a man over 45 with gastric cancer.

This sequence joins TRBV5-4 and TRBJ2-5, with unresolved D. V was trimmed by 4 bases and J by 0 bases, leaving 7 bases between them. This CDR3 contains 13 residues. CDR1 is SGHNT, CDR2 YYREEE, per germline (reference sequence). CDR3 bases: TGTGCCAGCAGCCGGACGGACCAAGAGACCCAGTACTTC. It specifies CASSRTDQETQYF. Complete variable domain (other parts from reference TRBV5-4 and TRBJ2-5): ETGVTQSPTHLIKTRGQQVTLRCSSQSGHNTVSWYQQALGQGPQFIFQYYREEENGRGNFPPRFSGLQFPNYSSELNVNALELDDSALYLCASSRTDQETQYFGPGTRLLVL.

In this sample, this clone turned up once. The rearrangement joins TRBV7-6 to TRBJ1-3; no reliable D call. This CDR3 spans 15 amino acids. Trimming stripped 2 bases from V and 3 bases from J, with 11 bases between. CDR1 is SGHVS and CDR2 is FNYEAQ in the germline V gene. CDR3 coding DNA: TGTGCCAGCAGCTTATCCACAGTGATTGGAAACACCATATATTTT. Residues: CASSLSTVIGNTIYF.

This clone was seen a few times. The chain has TRBV7-8 and TRBJ2-7; the match to TRBD2 covers 13 bases. With 3 bases clipped from V and 4 bases from J, the junction kept 3 bases outside the gene matches. The germline V gene has CDR1 SGHVS and CDR2 FQNEAQ. The CDR3 spans 15 residues. The CDR3 sequence is CASSLGLAGTYEQYF. As DNA, the CDR3 is TGTGCCAGCAGCTTGGGACTAGCGGGAACTTACGAGCAGTACTTC.

The rearrangement joins TRBV4-3 to TRBJ2-7; tentative D call: TRBD2 (6 bases). This CDR3 comprises 14 residues. Germline V lookup: CDR1 LGHNA, CDR2 YSLEER. V was clipped by 5 bases and J by 2 bases, with 13 bases between them. The CDR3 loop reads CASSVGRSTYEQYF. Written as DNA, the CDR3 is TGCGCCAGCAGCGTCGGGAGATCTACCTACGAGCAGTACTTC.

The genes are TRBV6-6 and TRBJ2-2; D not certain. The length of the CDR3 is 16 residues. V was trimmed by 6 bases and J by 7 bases, leaving 21 bases between them. CDR1 and CDR2 from the germline V gene are MNHNY and SVGAGI (reference sequence). CDR3 DNA sequence: TGTGCCAGCAGAAACCGCATCCGGGCGCCCGACGGGGAGCTGTTTTTT. Encoded protein: CASRNRIRAPDGELFF.

The genes are TRBV2 and TRBJ2-1; the D is unclear. V dropped 6 bases and J dropped 12 bases, with 15 bases sitting between them. The germline V gene encodes CDR1 SNHLY and CDR2 FYNNEI. The CDR3 has 12 amino acids. CDR3 sequence reads: CASRSGGRRQFF. The CDR3 coding sequence is TGTGCCAGCAGGTCAGGCGGCAGGAGGCAGTTCTTC.

The rearrangement uses TRBV10-3 and TRBJ2-7, with TRBD2 identical over 11 bases. There are 14 residues in the CDR3. Germline CDR1 ENHRY, CDR2 SYGVKD. Trimming at V came to 2 bases and at J to 4 bases, leaving 1 base not matched to a gene. The CDR3 sequence: CAISETSGSYEQYF. The DNA of the CDR3 is TGTGCCATCAGTGAGACTAGCGGGAGTTACGAGCAGTACTTC.

J is TRBJ2-3 and V is TRBV28; 7 bases align to TRBD2. CDR3 size: 15 residues. Trimming at V came to 2 bases and at J to 1 base, leaving 3 bases not matched to a gene. Per germline, CDR1 MDHEN and CDR2 SYDVKM. DNA for the CDR3: TGTGCCAGCAGTTTAGCGGGAGAGGGCACAGATACGCAGTATTTT. It specifies CASSLAGEGTDTQYF.

A single count supports this clone. The chain recombines TRBV30 with TRBJ2-3; 7 nucleotides align to TRBD2. Germline V gene lookup returns CDR1 GTSNPN and CDR2 SVGIG (reference sequence). With 2 bases clipped from V and 0 bases from J, the junction kept 8 bases outside the gene matches. The CDR3 extends over 16 amino acids. The CDR3 DNA reads as TGTGCCTGGAGTAAACTAGCGCGACCTAGCACAGATACGCAGTATTTT. Encoded protein: CAWSKLARPSTDTQYF.

The rearrangement joins TRBV28 to TRBJ2-3; 9 nucleotides agree with TRBD2. Germline-derived CDR1 and CDR2 are MDHEN and SYDVKM. Trimming cost V 5 bases and J 2 bases; bases outside gene matches: 5. The CDR3 consists of 15 residues. The chain's CDR3 is CASSVSGSPTDTQYF. CDR3 nucleotides: TGTGCCAGCAGTGTTAGCGGGAGCCCCACAGATACGCAGTATTTT.

This clone occurred once. V usage is TRBV7-9 and J usage is TRBJ2-4; D remains ambiguous. CDR3 length: 13 amino acids. V was pared by 5 bases and J by 4 bases, with 9 bases between. The V gene's germline CDR1 is SEHNR and CDR2 FQNEAQ (reference sequence). This CDR3 is CASSLGAKNIQYF. For the CDR3, the DNA is TGTGCCAGCAGCCTAGGCGCGAAAAACATTCAGTACTTC.

This clone was seen only once. The chain has TRBV4-3 and TRBJ2-5, with 12 bases fitting TRBD2. Germline V lookup: CDR1 LGHNA, CDR2 YSLEER. J lost 5 bases, V lost 4 bases, and 8 bases had no gene match. The CDR3 spans 16 residues. The CDR3 sequence is CASSPLLAGGPETQYF. The CDR3 DNA reads as TGCGCCAGCAGCCCCCTCCTAGCGGGAGGGCCCGAGACCCAGTACTTC.

V is TRBV29-1 and J is TRBJ2-1; D gene unclear. The CDR3 length is 15 residues. Germline values: CDR1 SQVTM, CDR2 ANQGSEA. The ends were cut back, 6 bases at V and 0 bases at J, with 15 bases in the middle. The CDR3 is CSVHHQVSSYNEQFF. In nucleotides, the CDR3 is TGCAGCGTGCACCATCAGGTCAGCTCCTACAATGAGCAGTTCTTC.

The rearrangement uses TRBV11-1 and TRBJ2-7; either TRBD1 or TRBD2 may fit D (5 bases each). The CDR3 totals 16 residues. Germline CDR1 SGHAT, CDR2 FQDESV (reference sequence). Trimming cost V 5 bases and J 2 bases, with 19 bases left between them. CDR3 residues: CASSQRSGWGTYEQYF. Here the CDR3 DNA reads TGTGCCAGCAGCCAGAGATCCGGTTGGGGGACCTACGAGCAGTACTTC. The variable domain in full, completed from reference TRBV11-1 and TRBJ2-7, reads EAEVAQSPRYKITEKSQAVAFWCDPISGHATLYWYRQILGQGPELLVQFQDESVVDDSQLPKDRFSAERLKGVDSTLKIQPAELGDSAMYLCASSQRSGWGTYEQYFGPGTRLTVT.

The chain recombines TRBV5-6 with TRBJ2-7, with D hard to call. V gave up 2 bases and J gave up 3 bases, with 12 bases separating them. This CDR3 contains 14 residues. Germline V gene sequence: CDR1 SGHDT, CDR2 YYEEEE. The DNA for the CDR3 is TGTGCCAGCAGCTTATCCGGACGCAACTACGAGCAGTACTTC. The encoded protein is CASSLSGRNYEQYF. The whole variable domain, remainder taken from reference TRBV5-6 and TRBJ2-7, is DAGVTQSPTHLIKTRGQQVTLRCSPKSGHDTVSWYQQALGQGPQFIFQYYEEEERQRGNFPDRFSGHQFPNYSSELNVNALLLGDSALYLCASSLSGRNYEQYFGPGTRLTVT.

The J gene is TRBJ2-5, the V gene TRBV4-3; D might be TRBD1 (6 bases). Looked up from germline, CDR1 is LGHNA and CDR2 is YSLEER. Trimming shortened V by 4 bases and J by 1 base, and 13 bases separated the two germline ends. This CDR3 spans 15 amino acids. The CDR3 sequence is CASSPRPGVQETQYF. The CDR3 DNA is TGCGCCAGCAGCCCCCGCCCAGGGGTCCAAGAGACCCAGTACTTC.

This clone showed up just a few times. This sequence joins TRBV29-1 and TRBJ2-3; unclear D gene. Germline assignment: CDR1 SQVTM and CDR2 ANQGSEA. The V end was cut by 7 bases, the J end by 0 bases, with 8 bases between. This CDR3 has 12 amino acids. CDR3 protein: CSGQPSTDTQYF. CDR3 nucleotides: TGCAGCGGTCAGCCGAGCACAGATACGCAGTATTTT.

This clone was recorded only once. The chain links TRBV7-9 to TRBJ1-1; 7 nucleotides line up with TRBD1. Germline CDR1 reads SEHNR; CDR2 reads FQNEAQ (reference sequence). The junction had 13 bases not matched to a gene; V was cut back by 5 bases and J by 1 base. The length of the CDR3 is 17 residues. CDR3 sequence reads: CASSTSPRGTANTEAFF. Here the CDR3 DNA reads TGTGCCAGCAGCACGTCCCCCAGGGGGACCGCGAACACTGAAGCTTTCTTT.

The chain carries TRBV10-3 and TRBJ2-7; TRBD2 matches 16 bases. Per germline, CDR1 ENHRY and CDR2 SYGVKD. The CDR3 runs 16 residues. V gave up 10 bases and J gave up 7 bases; unmatched junction bases: 13. The CDR3 spells CATRGTSGRAPIEQYF. The CDR3 DNA reads TGTGCCACCCGAGGGACTAGCGGGAGGGCCCCCATTGAGCAGTACTTC.

The chain joins TRBV18 to TRBJ2-7, with D unresolved. V was trimmed by 3 bases and J by 4 bases, leaving 7 bases between them. The CDR3 totals 12 residues. Germline-derived CDR1 and CDR2 are KGHSH and LQKENI. Here the CDR3 DNA reads TGTGCCAGCTCACCGGACCAGTACGAGCAGTACTTC. Protein: CASSPDQYEQYF.

In regard to this clone: The junction does not match germline at one end; this may be a read error. The genes are TRBV7-2 and TRBJ1-4; D gene unclear. The CDR3 contains 17 residues. Germline CDR1 reads SGHTA; CDR2 reads FQGNSA. The CDR3 sequence is CASSLEDPYLVGENLFF. CDR3 DNA sequence: TGTGCCAGCAGCTTAGAAGATCCTTACCTCGTGGGTGAAAACCTGTTTTTT.

The V gene is TRBV7-2, the J gene TRBJ1-3, with D hard to call. The germline CDR1 and CDR2 sequences are SGHTA and FQGNSA. The V and J ends lost 1 base and 0 bases respectively, with 7 bases between them. The CDR3 is 15 residues long. CDR3 bases: TGTGCCAGCAGCTTAGGGGAGAGCTCTGGAAACACCATATATTTT. Protein sequence: CASSLGESSGNTIYF.

The J gene is TRBJ2-5, the V gene TRBV5-1; 9 bases line up with TRBD1. Germline CDR1 and CDR2: SGHRS and YFSETQ. V lost 2 bases to trimming and J lost 5 bases; unmatched junction nucleotides: 7. The CDR3 spans 15 residues. CDR3 DNA sequence: TGCGCCAGCAGCTTTCAGGACAGGGGTGGGGAGACCCAGTACTTC. Protein product: CASSFQDRGGETQYF.

The chain uses TRBV2 and TRBJ2-7; 9 bases match TRBD2. Germline V gives CDR1 SNHLY, CDR2 FYNNEI. V lost 7 bases to trimming and J lost 6 bases; unmatched junction nucleotides: 10. This CDR3 is 14 amino acids long. In DNA form, the CDR3 reads TGTGCCAGCAATAGCGGGAGCAAGTCTCGCGAGCAGTACTTC. Its protein is CASNSGSKSREQYF.

About this clone: Distinct nucleotide sequences in the sample also encode this CDR3. The chain links TRBV18 to TRBJ2-5; TRBD2 matches 8 bases. The CDR3 has 14 residues. CDR1 is KGHSH, CDR2 LQKENI, per germline. V was pared by 6 bases and J by 2 bases, with 5 bases of the junction left unmatched. In DNA, the CDR3 is TGTGCCAGCTCCCCAACTAGCGGACAAGAGACCCAGTACTTC. Its protein is CASSPTSGQETQYF.

The rearrangement links TRBV7-8 to TRBJ2-2; D assignment may be TRBD1 or TRBD2 (6 bases each). Germline-derived CDR1 and CDR2 are SGHVS and FQNEAQ. The CDR3 length is 16 residues. Trimming took off 0 bases at V and 1 base at J, with 9 bases between the two ends. The CDR3, as DNA: TGTGCCAGCAGCTTAGCAGGGGGGTGGAACACCGGGGAGCTGTTTTTT. Translating it yields CASSLAGGWNTGELFF.